The following is a T cell receptor (beta chain) sequence with its context. Other DNA variants within this sample encode the same CDR3. The CDR3 length is 14 residues. Germline loops: CDR1 MNHEY, CDR2 SMNVEV (reference sequence). The J segment lost 4 bases and the V segment lost 4 bases, leaving 5 bases of the junction unmatched. These data belong to a study of shared clonotypes between healthy human individuals. TCRdb's table, derived via immunoSEQ multiplex PCR, lists solely in-frame clones and lacks some. In the table there are over 2 million clones, roughly 94% of which are singletons. As defined, naive CD8 cells were CD45RO-negative and positively selected for CCR7, with terminally differentiated effector memory CD45RA+ cells excluded.

This TCR was sampled from a man younger than 35 in good health. The sequencing input was naive CD8+ T cells sorted from blood. The gene calls are TRBV27 and TRBJ2-7, with 9 positions matching TRBD1. CDR3 region: CASSSTGGGYEQYF. The CDR3 region has the DNA TGTGCCAGCAGTTCCACAGGGGGCGGATACGAGCAGTACTTC.